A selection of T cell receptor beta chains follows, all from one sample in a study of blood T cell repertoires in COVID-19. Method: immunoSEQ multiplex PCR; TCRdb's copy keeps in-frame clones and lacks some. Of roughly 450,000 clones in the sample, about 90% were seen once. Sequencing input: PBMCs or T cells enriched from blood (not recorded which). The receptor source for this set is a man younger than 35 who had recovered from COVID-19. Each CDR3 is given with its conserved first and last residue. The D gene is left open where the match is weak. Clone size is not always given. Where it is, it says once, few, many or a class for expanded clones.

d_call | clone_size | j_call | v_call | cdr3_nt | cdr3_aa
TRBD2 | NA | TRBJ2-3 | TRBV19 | TGTGCCAGTAGTACGAAAGCGTCGGTCGGGGGGGCAGGAGATACGCAGTATTTT | CASSTKASVGGAGDTQYF
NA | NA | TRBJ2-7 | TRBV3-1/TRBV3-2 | TGTGCCAGCAGACTCGCGGGGTCATCCTACGAGCAGTACTTC | CASRLAGSSYEQYF
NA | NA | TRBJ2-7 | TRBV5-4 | TGTGCCAGCAGGAAAGATGTGGCCGAGCAGTACTTC | CASRKDVAEQYF
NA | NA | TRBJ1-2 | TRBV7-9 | TGTGCCAGCAGCTTTAGCCTCTCGCTCGGCAAGGAATATGGCTACACCTTC | CASSFSLSLGKEYGYTF
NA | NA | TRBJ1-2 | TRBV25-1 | TGTGCCAGCAGTGAATATATTCAGGTCGATGGCTACACCTTC | CASSEYIQVDGYTF
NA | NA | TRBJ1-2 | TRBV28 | TGTGCCAGCAGGCCAAGGGGACATGCTAACTATGGCTACACCTTC | CASRPRGHANYGYTF
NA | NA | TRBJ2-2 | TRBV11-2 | TGTGCCAGCAGCCGCAGGAACACCGGGGAGCTGTTTTTT | CASSRRNTGELFF
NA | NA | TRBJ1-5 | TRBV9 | TGTGCCAGCAGCGTATCGACAGGAAGCAATCAGCCCCAGCATTTT | CASSVSTGSNQPQHF
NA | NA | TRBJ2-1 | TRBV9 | TGTGCCAGCAGCGCACTCGGGAGCGGGTACTACAATGAGCAGTTCTTC | CASSALGSGYYNEQFF
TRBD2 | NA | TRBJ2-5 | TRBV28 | TGTGCCAGCAGCAGACGTAGCGGGACGTTTCAAGAGACCCAGTACTTC | CASSRRSGTFQETQYF
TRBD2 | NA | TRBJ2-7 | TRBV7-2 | TGTGCCAGCAGTACTAGCGGGTCCTACGAGCAGTACTTC | CASSTSGSYEQYF
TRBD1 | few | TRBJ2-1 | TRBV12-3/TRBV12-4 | TGTGCCAGCAGTCTGGGACAGGAAGCCGAGCAGTTCTTC | CASSLGQEAEQFF
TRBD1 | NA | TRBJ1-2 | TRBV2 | TGTGCCAGCAGTTTAGGGACAGGGGGCTACACCTTC | CASSLGTGGYTF
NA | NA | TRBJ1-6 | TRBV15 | TGTGCCACCAGCAGGGGCCCAGCCGGGGAGGGACCCCTCCACTTT | CATSRGPAGEGPLHF
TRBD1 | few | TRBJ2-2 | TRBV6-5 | TGTGCCAGCAGGCGGGGGACAGGGTACACCGGGGAGCTGTTTTTT | CASRRGTGYTGELFF
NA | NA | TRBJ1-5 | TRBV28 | TGTGCCAGCAGCGTTGCCCTGGCCAATCAGCCCCAGCATTTT | CASSVALANQPQHF
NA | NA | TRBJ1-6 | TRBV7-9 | TGTGCCAGCAGCTTAGCGCGGGGTGGGAATTCACCCCTCCACTTT | CASSLARGGNSPLHF
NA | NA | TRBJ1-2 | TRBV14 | TGTGCCAGCAGCCAAGATCGGGGGTTGGGTGGCTACACCTTC | CASSQDRGLGGYTF